This entry lists 12 T cell receptor beta chains sequenced from one sample in a study of blood T cell repertoires in COVID-19. The repertoire was sequenced with immunoSEQ multiplex PCR; TCRdb's copy has only in-frame clones and lacks some. The sample comprises 310,000 or so clones, about 86% of which are singletons, and about 1.2% rests with the top ten. Sequenced material: peripheral blood. Receptors were obtained from a woman in her fifties or sixties with acute or convalescent COVID-19.

The CDR3 is CASSSRDRGESPLHF. DNA of the CDR3: TGTGCCAGCAGCTCCCGGGACAGGGGTGAATCACCCCTCCACTTT. The chain has TRBV5-4 and TRBJ1-6; TRBD1 aligns across 10 bases. CDR3 size: 15 residues. From germline, CDR1 is SGHNT and CDR2 YYREEE (reference sequence). V gave up 3 bases and J gave up 10 bases; unmatched junction bases: 7.

This clone occurred once. In DNA form, the CDR3 reads TGTGCCAGCTCCCTGATGCGGACAGGGGGCAAGGGAGGGGCCAACGTCCTGACTTTC. This encodes CASSLMRTGGKGGANVLTF. V is TRBV18 and J is TRBJ2-6, with 11 positions matching TRBD1. The V and J ends lost 6 bases and 4 bases, in that order; junction bases with no gene match: 14. This CDR3 is built from 19 residues. Germline CDR1 reads KGHSH; CDR2 reads LQKENI. Full variable domain (outside the CDR3, taken from reference TRBV18 and TRBJ2-6): NAGVMQNPRHLVRRRGQEARLRCSPMKGHSHVYWYRQLPEEGLKFMVYLQKENIIDESGMPKERFSAEFPKEGPSILRIQQVVRGDSAAYFCASSLMRTGGKGGANVLTFGAGSRLTVL.

The CDR3 DNA reads as TGCAGCGTCGCCACGGGACAGGGCGTGAGCGAGCAGTACTTC. Its protein is CSVATGQGVSEQYF. J is TRBJ2-7 and V is TRBV29-1; 9 bases agree with TRBD1. Germline loops: CDR1 SQVTM, CDR2 ANQGSEA. Unmatched junction bases numbered 12, after V lost 6 bases and J lost 6 bases. This CDR3 is 14 amino acids long.

The J gene is TRBJ2-3, the V gene TRBV4-2; possible D gene TRBD2, 6 bases. V lost 0 bases, J lost 1 base, and 11 bases lay in between. Germline V gene lookup returns CDR1 LGHNA and CDR2 YNFKEQ. This CDR3 is 16 amino acids long. CDR3 sequence reads: CASSQDRPGGTDTQYF. The CDR3 coding sequence is TGTGCCAGCAGCCAAGATCGTCCGGGGGGCACAGATACGCAGTATTTT.

This clone came up once. The gene calls are TRBV6-5 and TRBJ1-2; no reliable D call. Germline-derived CDR1 and CDR2 are MNHEY and SVGAGI. With 4 bases removed from V and 0 bases from J, the gap between germline ends came to 12 bases. The CDR3 runs 15 residues. CDR3 DNA sequence: TGTGCCAGCAGTTCACCGGGGAAAGCTAACTATGGCTACACCTTC. It encodes CASSSPGKANYGYTF.

This chain joins TRBV29-1 and TRBJ2-1; TRBD2 might be the D (6 bases). V gave up 3 bases and J gave up 4 bases, with 10 bases separating them. The CDR3 is 13 amino acids. Germline CDR1 is SQVTM and CDR2 is ANQGSEA. CDR3 loop: CSVERDLYNEQFF. Written as DNA, the CDR3 is TGCAGCGTTGAGAGGGACTTATACAATGAGCAGTTCTTC.

The chain uses TRBV6-6 and TRBJ1-4; a possible D gene is TRBD1 (5 bases). The CDR3 loop spans 13 amino acids. Trimming left V 6 bases short and J 7 bases short, with 12 bases between. CDR1 is MNHNY and CDR2 is SVGAGI in the germline V gene (reference sequence). In nucleotides, the CDR3 is TGTGCCAGCAGCCGTCAGGGTAGTGAAAAACTGTTTTTT. Its protein is CASSRQGSEKLFF.

This clone came up once. This chain connects TRBV24-1 to TRBJ1-5, with D possibly being TRBD1 (6 bases). Germline lookup yields CDR1 KGHDR and CDR2 SFDVKD. Between the trimmed V and J ends, which lost 3 bases and 3 bases, there was a span of 14 bases. The CDR3 runs to 16 residues. CDR3: CATSDGVQGFNQPQHF. In DNA form, the CDR3 reads TGTGCCACCAGTGATGGGGTACAGGGTTTCAATCAGCCCCAGCATTTT.

V is TRBV10-3 and J is TRBJ2-5, with a weak D call TRBD2 (7 bases). This CDR3 has 13 amino acids. Deletions cut 7 bases from V and 5 bases from J, with 14 bases between. The germline CDR1 and CDR2 sequences are ENHRY and SYGVKD. The CDR3 bases are TGTGCCATCACCGGGGGGCGCGGGGAGACCCAGTACTTC. It yields the protein CAITGGRGETQYF.

V usage is TRBV14 and J usage is TRBJ1-1, with 8 bases that match TRBD1. In germline, CDR1 is SGHDN, CDR2 FVKESK. The CDR3 extends over 14 amino acids. V gave up 1 base and J gave up 5 bases; unmatched junction bases: 3. CDR3 DNA: TGTGCCAGCAGCCAAGGTAACAGGGGGACTGAAGCTTTCTTT. Protein sequence: CASSQGNRGTEAFF.

The chain joins TRBV6-5 to TRBJ2-7; TRBD1 might be the D (6 bases). Trimming pared 10 bases from V and 2 bases from J, leaving 21 bases between. The CDR3 has 15 amino acids. The germline gives CDR1 MNHEY, CDR2 SVGAGI. The CDR3 reads CATDSEDLATYEQYV. The CDR3 coding sequence is TGTGCCACGGACAGCGAAGACCTAGCTACCTACGAGCAGTACGTC.

This chain uses TRBV5-6 with TRBJ1-6; TRBD1 matches 12 bases. The germline gives CDR1 SGHDT, CDR2 YYEEEE. The CDR3 contains 16 residues. The J segment lost 7 bases and the V segment lost 4 bases, leaving 6 bases of the junction unmatched. The CDR3, as DNA: TGTGCCAGCAGCGCCGGGACAGGGGGCCGGAATTCACCCCTCCACTTT. Translating it yields CASSAGTGGRNSPLHF.